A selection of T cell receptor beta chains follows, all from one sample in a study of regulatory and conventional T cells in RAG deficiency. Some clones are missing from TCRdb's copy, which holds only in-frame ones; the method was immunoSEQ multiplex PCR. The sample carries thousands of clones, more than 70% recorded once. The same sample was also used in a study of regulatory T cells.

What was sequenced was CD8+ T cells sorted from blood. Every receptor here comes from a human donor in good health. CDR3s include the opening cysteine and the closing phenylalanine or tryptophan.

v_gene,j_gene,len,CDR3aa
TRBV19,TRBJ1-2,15,CASSLVPGGTRGYTF
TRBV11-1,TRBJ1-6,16,CASSLVPETRNSPLHF
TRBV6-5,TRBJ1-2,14,CASSYSRTAYGYTF
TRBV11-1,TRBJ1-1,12,CATDSLNTEAFF
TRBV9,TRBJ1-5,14,CASSVGGGVQPQHF
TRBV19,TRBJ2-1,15,CASSIVAGAYNEQFF
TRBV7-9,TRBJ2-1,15,CANGQGPSSYNEQFF
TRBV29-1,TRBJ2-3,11,CSVHQDGRKYF
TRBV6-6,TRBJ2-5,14,CASSSGQSQETQYF
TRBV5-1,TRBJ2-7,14,CASSPQGSVYEQYF
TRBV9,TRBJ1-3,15,CASSPQALSGNTIYF
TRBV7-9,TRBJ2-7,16,CASSSRHGGASYEQYF
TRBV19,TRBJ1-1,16,CASSTAIMRPNTEAFF
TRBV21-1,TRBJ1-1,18,CASSTKGTDQGLNTEAFF
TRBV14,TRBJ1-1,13,CASSQVITGEAFF
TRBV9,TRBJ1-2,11,CASSVGGDYTF
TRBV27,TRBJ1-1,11,CASRYRAEAFF
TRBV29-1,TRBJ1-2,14,CSVDDQSLGYGYTF
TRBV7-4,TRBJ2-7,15,CASSFGAESSYEQYF
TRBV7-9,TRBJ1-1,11,CASSQGTEAFF
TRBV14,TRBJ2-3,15,CASSLGTASTDTQYF
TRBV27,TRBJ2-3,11,CASSFLDTQYF
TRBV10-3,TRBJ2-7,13,CAIISSVTYEQYF
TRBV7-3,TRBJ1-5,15,CASSLAGEDGRPQHF
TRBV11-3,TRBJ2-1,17,CASSLRVNLQGYNEQFF
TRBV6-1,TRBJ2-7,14,CASSEGANTYEQYF
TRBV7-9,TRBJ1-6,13,CASSLDYDSPLHF
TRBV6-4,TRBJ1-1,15,CASSEFLSRDNEAFF
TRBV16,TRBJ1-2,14,CASSYGQGPRGYTF
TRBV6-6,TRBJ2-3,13,CASSWTETDTQYF
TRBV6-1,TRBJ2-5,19,CASSEVRGVMNSLKETQYF
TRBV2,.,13,CASSEGSPYEQYF
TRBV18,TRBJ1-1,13,CASSQGRNTEAFF
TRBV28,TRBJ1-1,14,CASSPWGTLHEAFF
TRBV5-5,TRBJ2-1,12,CASSLDSYEQFF